The 14 T cell receptor beta chains reported below all come from one sample, sequenced in a study of Ad26.COV2.S vaccination and SARS-CoV-2 variants. Treatment here: roughly 18 received Ad26.COV2.S at low or high dose, single or two shots; roughly five received placebo; per-sample allocation not given. On day 63 after the first injection, vaccine and placebo recipients gave samples. The repertoire was sequenced with immunoSEQ multiplex PCR; TCRdb's copy has only in-frame clones and lacks some. The sample has about 400,000 clones; approximately 86% are singletons. Material: peripheral blood, obtained in a trial of Ad26.COV2.S vaccine versus placebo. The source of these receptors is a person aged 18-65 years who received the Ad26.COV2.S COVID-19 vaccine or a placebo.

The gene calls are TRBV3-1 (or the pseudogene TRBV3-2) and TRBJ2-5; D unclear. The ends were cut back, 3 bases at V and 5 bases at J, with 10 bases in the middle. The CDR3 contains 13 residues. Germline V lookup: CDR1 LGHDT, CDR2 YNNKEL (reference sequence). CDR3 region: CASSQGSLETQYF. DNA for the CDR3: TGTGCCAGCAGCCAGGGCTCGCTGGAGACCCAGTACTTC.

The genes are TRBV5-1 and TRBJ1-4; D is uncertain. The germline CDR1 and CDR2 sequences are SGHRS and YFSETQ. The CDR3 totals 14 residues. With 0 bases removed from V and 7 bases from J, the gap between germline ends came to 10 bases. CDR3: CASSLDLRGEKLFF. The CDR3 region has the DNA TGCGCCAGCAGCTTGGACCTCCGGGGTGAAAAACTGTTTTTT.

In nucleotides, the CDR3 is TGTGCCAGCACAGCCTCCTATAATTCACCCCTCCACTTT. It specifies CASTASYNSPLHF. The chain combines TRBV10-3 with TRBJ1-6; D gene uncertain. Trimming took off 10 bases at V and 0 bases at J, with 7 bases between the two ends. CDR1 is ENHRY and CDR2 is SYGVKD in the germline V gene. The CDR3 is made up of 13 amino acids.

This chain links TRBV19 with TRBJ2-7; 10 bases fit TRBD1. The CDR3 loop spans 15 amino acids. Germline V CDR1 and CDR2: LNHDA, SQIVND (reference sequence). V shed 6 bases, J shed 5 bases, and the junction held 10 bases outside the gene matches. The CDR3 protein is CASRELDRGDHEQYF. The CDR3 bases are TGTGCCAGTAGGGAATTGGACAGGGGGGACCACGAGCAGTACTTC.

Regarding this clone: The germline gene is not matched at one end of the junction; a read error may be the cause. The chain is built from TRBV28 and TRBJ1-1, with D possibly matching TRBD1 (6 bases). The CDR3 is 15 amino acids. Germline CDR1 MDHEN, CDR2 SYDVKM. In DNA form, the CDR3 reads TGTGCCAGCAGTTCGTCGGACAGAATGAAGACTGAAGCTTTCTTT. Its protein is CASSSSDRMKTEAFF. The whole variable domain, filled in from reference TRBV28 and TRBJ1-1, reads DVKVTQSSRYLVKRTGEKVFLECVQDMDHENMFWYRQDPGLGLRLIYFSYDVKMKEKGDIPEGYSVSREKKERFSLILESASTNQTSMYLCASSSSDRMKTEAFFGQGTRLTVV.

The genes are TRBV7-2 and TRBJ2-3, with a weak D call TRBD2 (6 bases). The germline V gene encodes CDR1 SGHTA and CDR2 FQGNSA. CDR3 length: 17 amino acids. The V and J ends lost 8 bases and 4 bases respectively, with 25 bases between them. DNA for the CDR3: TGTGCCAGCTCAGCTTCTCAATATCAGGGAGGCGCAGATACGCAGTATTTT. Encoded protein: CASSASQYQGGADTQYF.

This clone was recorded once. The chain couples TRBV9 to TRBJ2-7; TRBD2 matches at 9 bases. This CDR3 has 15 amino acids. CDR1 SGDLS and CDR2 YYNGEE come from the germline V gene. The V segment lost 4 bases and the J segment 3 bases; nucleotides outside the gene matches: 8. The CDR3, as DNA: TGTGCCAGCAGCACAGCGGGGGGCCCCGACTACGAGCAGTACTTC. Translated, it gives CASSTAGGPDYEQYF.

The J gene is TRBJ1-1, the V gene TRBV15; no clear D. Germline V gene sequence: CDR1 LNHNV, CDR2 YYDKDF (reference sequence). V gave up 5 bases and J gave up 0 bases, with 10 bases separating them. CDR3 length equals 14 residues. The CDR3 protein is CATSLSEMNTEAFF. The CDR3 nucleotides are TGTGCCACCAGCTTGTCCGAGATGAACACTGAAGCTTTCTTT.

V and J are TRBV7-2 and TRBJ1-1, with D maybe TRBD1 (6 bases). CDR1 and CDR2 (germline): SGHTA, FQGNSA. CDR3 size: 14 residues. V lost 3 bases and J 7 bases, leaving 15 bases between the germline ends. CDR3 nucleotides: TGTGCCAGCAGCTTTAGTAGGACAGTCGGTGAAGCTTTCTTT. This codes for CASSFSRTVGEAFF.

V usage is TRBV10-3 and J usage is TRBJ1-1; 7 positions agree with TRBD1. The germline V gene encodes CDR1 ENHRY and CDR2 SYGVKD. J gave up 0 bases and V 0 bases, and 4 bases lay outside the gene matches. The CDR3 sequence is 16 residues long. The DNA of the CDR3 is TGTGCCATCAGTGAGTCGGGACAGAACCTGAACACTGAAGCTTTCTTT. It specifies CAISESGQNLNTEAFF.

The J gene is TRBJ2-7, the V gene TRBV5-1, with TRBD1 matching over 9 bases. Germline CDR1 and CDR2: SGHRS and YFSETQ. This CDR3 is built from 14 residues. V lost 4 bases to trimming and J lost 3 bases; unmatched junction nucleotides: 5. CDR3 in DNA: TGCGCCAGCAGCAAAACGACAGGGGGCTACGAGCAGTACTTC. Amino acids: CASSKTTGGYEQYF.

This chain joins TRBV5-6 and TRBJ1-1, with 9 bases lining up with TRBD1. The CDR3 length is 14 residues. Unmatched junction bases numbered 3, after V lost 1 base and J lost 5 bases. Germline CDR1 is SGHDT and CDR2 is YYEEEE. DNA of the CDR3: TGTGCCAGCAGCTTGTGGGACAGGGTAACTGAAGCTTTCTTT. This translates into CASSLWDRVTEAFF.

The rearrangement joins TRBV2 to TRBJ1-1; TRBD1 might be the D (5 bases). Trimming took off 8 bases at V and 4 bases at J, with 8 bases between the two ends. The CDR3 consists of 11 residues. Germline CDR1 reads SNHLY; CDR2 reads FYNNEI. CDR3 DNA: TGTGCCAGCCCGACAGCCACTGAAGCTTTCTTT. Translating it yields CASPTATEAFF. Drawing the rest from reference TRBV2 and TRBJ1-1, the complete variable domain is EPEVTQTPSHQVTQMGQEVILRCVPISNHLYFYWYRQILGQKVEFLVSFYNNEISEKSEIFDDQFSVERPDGSNFTLKIRSTKLEDSAMYFCASPTATEAFFGQGTRLTVV.

This clone was seen once. This rearrangement joins TRBV5-6 to TRBJ1-2; no firm D call. Germline-derived CDR1 and CDR2 are SGHDT and YYEEEE. The CDR3 length is 15 residues. V lost 0 bases and J lost 5, with 14 bases in between. This CDR3 reads CASSLDLIPQYGYTF. The CDR3 DNA sequence: TGTGCCAGCAGCTTGGACTTGATCCCCCAATATGGCTACACCTTC.